This record covers a single T cell receptor beta chain. Its antigen is still unknown. Base quality data are lacking; no much larger clone is found one base away. TCRbeta CDR3 regions were immunosequenced from genomic DNA with the immunoSEQ Assay. Genomic DNA was amplified by bias-controlled multiplex PCR before high-throughput sequencing. Under the source paper's analysis protocol: To quantify the absolute abundance of each unique TCRbeta CDR3 region, the sequences were collapsed and filtered. Clonality, defined as 1 minus Pielou's evenness, was calculated using only productive rearrangements. Clones with significantly greater frequencies in on-treatment versus baseline samples were identified using a previously published method. This is the immuneACCESS table as TCRdb keeps it, with only in-frame sequences that have V and J called. A part of the clones is gone; compared with another copy, unresolved V genes explain less than half, and the rest is unexplained. That table furnishes V, J and clone size, whereas the DNA furnished D and trimming. This sample holds some 10,000 clones; 76% were observed only once. Of the sample, approximately 50% is held by the ten largest clones.

This sample is drawn from a study of sequential checkpoint blockade in melanoma (dated 2019 in TCRdb). Looking at the study overall: In a 1:1 randomization, patients received either first-line nivolumab then ipilimumab (arm A) or ipilimumab then nivolumab (arm B). Both trial sequences were followed by maintenance nivolumab. Findings and caveats that apply to the study as a whole: Larger, independent patient cohorts are needed to validate the response-prediction model that combines TCR metrics and mutation burden.

What this sample's treatment or condition label stands for: randomized to nivolumab then ipilimumab (arm A) or the reverse (arm B). None of the patients in the trial had previously been given DNA-damaging chemotherapy. A FACS Aria II flow cytometer was used to sort live CD3+CD8+ cells that were negative for CD19 and CD56 from thawed PBMCs. CheckMate 064, a randomized, open-label phase II trial of sequential checkpoint blockade, was the source of the samples, all of which came from patients with melanoma. Peripheral blood mononuclear cells were collected by leukapheresis, purified using Ficoll-Paque, and frozen in human serum containing roughly 10% DMSO. Purity of sorted blood CD3+CD8+ cells was verified at >95% immediately after sorting, followed by DNA extraction. There are 15 amino acids in the CDR3, from cysteine to phenylalanine inclusive. Only the CDR3 portion is preserved as DNA: 45 bases, with reading frame beginning at the first base. CDR1 MNHEY and CDR2 SMNVEV are derived from the germline V gene (reference sequence). Unmatched junction bases come to 3, with V trimmed by 1 base and J by 2 bases.

The TCR originated in a human donor with melanoma. The sample consisted of CD8+ T cells sorted from blood (inferred from file names), taken from a patient given nivolumab and ipilimumab in sequence. The sequence joins TRBV27 to TRBJ2-7; 9 bases in between match TRBD1. The CDR3 protein is CASSLYRDRAYEQYF. The bases read TGTGCCAGCAGTTTATACCGGGACAGGGCCTACGAGCAGTACTTC.